The T cell receptor beta chain under discussion was sequenced for a study of STAT5B mutations in CD4+ large granular lymphocyte leukemia. The overall study: Healthy donors showed HLA-associated enrichment of the CDR3 'QG' motif.

Remarks on this clone: Its antigen remains unknown.

Regarding the study as a whole: Compared with healthy controls (2/35), patient top clones favored TRBV06 (8/27).

The assay was run at survey level. Original handling: The detection floor for productive clonotype frequency was 2.59 x 10-5. Generated by immunoSEQ multiplex PCR, the TCRdb table keeps only in-frame clones and is missing some. D and trimming were read from the DNA, whereas the V and J calls and clone size are those reported in that table. This sample yields about 30,000 clones, of which around 70% are seen a single time; roughly 1% belongs to the top ten. J gave up 5 bases and V 4 bases, and 11 bases lay outside the gene matches. Germline values: CDR1 LNHDA, CDR2 SQIVND (reference sequence). The CDR3 runs 17 residues.

V and J are TRBV19 and TRBJ1-5, with TRBD1 matching over 10 bases. This clonotype was obtained from a human donor in good health. The sample was CD4+ T cells from blood buffy coats. CDR3 in amino acids: CASSTIGDRGPYQPQHF. The CDR3 coding sequence is TGTGCCAGTAGTACAATAGGGGACAGGGGCCCCTATCAGCCCCAGCATTTT.